These 4 T cell receptor beta chains originate from one sample sequenced in a study of blood T cells in healthy people across ages. The use of a sample-barcoded 5' primer and a J-beta primer mix characterized a second PCR of roughly 6 to 11 cycles. TCRdb called the 5' RACE reads again in MiXCR, with one record for every CDR3 protein. In the table there are about 1.8 million distinct CDR3 sequences, around 50% of which are singletons. The sample comprised blood. The receptors were sampled from a woman between 40 and 55 years old in good health.

The V and J genes are TRBV15 and TRBJ1-2; D is perhaps TRBD1 (6 bases). The germline V gene encodes CDR1 LNHNV and CDR2 YYDKDF (reference sequence). The germline V and J ends were trimmed by 0 bases and 9 bases, with 20 bases remaining between them. This CDR3 has 16 residues. CDR3 DNA: TGTGCCACCAGCAGAGATCGGGGGGGGCGAATCAATCGCTACACCTTC. This translates into CATSRDRGGRINRYTF.

This sequence joins TRBV5-1 and TRBJ2-3; 9 nucleotides align to TRBD1. The V and J ends lost 4 bases and 2 bases, in that order; junction bases with no gene match: 11. CDR3 size: 17 residues. CDR1 SGHRS and CDR2 YFSETQ come from the germline V gene. In DNA, the CDR3 is TGCGCCAGCAGCCCCCTCGGGACAGGGCTTCTCACAGATACGCAGTATTTT. Protein: CASSPLGTGLLTDTQYF.

The rearrangement uses TRBV7-9 and TRBJ1-2, with D maybe TRBD1 (5 bases). Germline V gives CDR1 SEHNR, CDR2 FQNEAQ (reference sequence). CDR3 length equals 14 residues. V lost 1 base to trimming and J lost 7 bases, with 13 bases between them. CDR3 loop: CASSLGGPLAGYTF. In nucleotides, the CDR3 is TGTGCCAGCAGCTTAGGGGGACCATTGGCTGGCTACACCTTC.

This rearrangement joins TRBV25-1 to TRBJ1-1; D not resolved. V lost 7 bases and J lost 0, with 9 bases in between. Germline-derived CDR1 and CDR2 are MGHDK and SYGVNS. This CDR3 is 13 amino acids long. For the CDR3, the DNA is TGTGCCAGCATGGGAGATTTGAACACTGAAGCTTTCTTT. Encoded protein: CASMGDLNTEAFF. The full variable domain, rest sourced from reference TRBV25-1 and TRBJ1-1, is EADIYQTPRYLVIGTGKKITLECSQTMGHDKMYWYQQDPGMELHLIHYSYGVNSTEKGDLSSESTVSRIRTEHFPLTLESARPSHTSQYLCASMGDLNTEAFFGQGTRLTVV.